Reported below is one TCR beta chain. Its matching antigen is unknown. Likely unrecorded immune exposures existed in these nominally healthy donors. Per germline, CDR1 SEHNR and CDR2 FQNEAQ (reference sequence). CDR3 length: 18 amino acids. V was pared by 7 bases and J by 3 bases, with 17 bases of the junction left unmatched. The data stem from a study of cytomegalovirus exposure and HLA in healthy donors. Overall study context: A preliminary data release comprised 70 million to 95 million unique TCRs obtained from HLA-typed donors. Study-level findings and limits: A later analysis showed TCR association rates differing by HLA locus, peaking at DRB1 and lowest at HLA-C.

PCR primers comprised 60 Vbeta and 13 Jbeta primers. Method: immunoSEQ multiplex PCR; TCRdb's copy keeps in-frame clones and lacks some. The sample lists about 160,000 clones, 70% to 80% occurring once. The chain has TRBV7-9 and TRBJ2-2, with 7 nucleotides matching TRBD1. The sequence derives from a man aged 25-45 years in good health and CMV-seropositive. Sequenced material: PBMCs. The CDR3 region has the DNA TGTGCCAGCACCCCGGGCCGGGTACAGGGGACAGACACCGGGGAGCTGTTTTTT. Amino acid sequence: CASTPGRVQGTDTGELFF.